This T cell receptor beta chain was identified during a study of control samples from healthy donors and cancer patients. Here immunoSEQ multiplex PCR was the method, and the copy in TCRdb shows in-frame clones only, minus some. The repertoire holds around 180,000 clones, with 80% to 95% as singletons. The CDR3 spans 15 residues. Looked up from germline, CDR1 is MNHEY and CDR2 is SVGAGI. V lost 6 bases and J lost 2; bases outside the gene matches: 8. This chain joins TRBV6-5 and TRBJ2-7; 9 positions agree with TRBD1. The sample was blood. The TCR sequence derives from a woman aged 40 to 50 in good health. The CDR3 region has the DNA TGTGCCAGCAGAGCCCCGGGACAGGGCACCTACGAGCAGTACTTC. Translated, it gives CASRAPGQGTYEQYF.